This T cell receptor (beta chain) stems from a study of T cell responses to AZD1222 COVID-19 vaccine. Method: immunoSEQ multiplex PCR; TCRdb's copy keeps in-frame clones and lacks some. The sample comprises some 96,000 clones, roughly nine tenths of which are singletons, and about 1.7% rests with the top ten. This clone has more than one count but fewer than ten. The CDR3 is made up of 13 amino acids. CDR1 and CDR2 from the germline V gene are KGHDR and SFDVKD. V was pared by 7 bases and J by 6 bases, with 3 bases of the junction left unmatched. The input for sequencing was peripheral blood, taken on day 0 of AZD1222 vaccination. The origin of this receptor is an adult in good health. V usage is TRBV24-1 and J usage is TRBJ1-5; 9 bases align to TRBD1. The CDR3: CATSGTGSQPQHF. Written as DNA, the CDR3 is TGTGCCACCAGCGGGACAGGGAGTCAGCCCCAGCATTTT.